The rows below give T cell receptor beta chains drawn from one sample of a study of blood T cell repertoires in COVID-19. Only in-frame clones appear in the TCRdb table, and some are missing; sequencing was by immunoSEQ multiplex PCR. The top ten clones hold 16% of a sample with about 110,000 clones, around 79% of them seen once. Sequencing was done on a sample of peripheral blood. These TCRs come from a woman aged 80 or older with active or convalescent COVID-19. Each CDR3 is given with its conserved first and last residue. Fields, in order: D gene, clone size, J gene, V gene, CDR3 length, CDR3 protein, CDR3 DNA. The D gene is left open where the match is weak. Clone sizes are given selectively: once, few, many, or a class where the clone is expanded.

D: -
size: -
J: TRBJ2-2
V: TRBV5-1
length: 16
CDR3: CASSLEGGVNTGELFF
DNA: TGCGCCAGCAGCTTGGAAGGAGGGGTGAACACCGGGGAGCTGTTTTTT

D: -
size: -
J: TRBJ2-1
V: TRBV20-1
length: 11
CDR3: CSAERWLVQFF
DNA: TGCAGTGCGGAGAGGTGGCTAGTTCAGTTCTTC

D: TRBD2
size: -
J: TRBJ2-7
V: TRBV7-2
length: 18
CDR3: CASSLTRIAGGLSYEQYF
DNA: TGTGCCAGCAGCTTAACTCGTATAGCGGGAGGCCTCTCCTACGAGCAGTACTTC

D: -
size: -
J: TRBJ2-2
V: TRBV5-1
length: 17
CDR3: CASSLVGGLANTGELFF
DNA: TGCGCCAGCAGCTTGGTTGGGGGCCTCGCGAACACCGGGGAGCTGTTTTTT

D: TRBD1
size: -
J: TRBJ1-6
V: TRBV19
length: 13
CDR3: CASRGTGNSPLHF
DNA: TGTGCCAGTAGGGGGACAGGAAATTCACCCCTCCACTTT

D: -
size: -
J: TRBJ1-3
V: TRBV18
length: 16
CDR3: CASSPKVPGTGNTIYF
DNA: TGTGCCAGCTCACCAAAAGTGCCAGGGACTGGAAACACCATATATTTT

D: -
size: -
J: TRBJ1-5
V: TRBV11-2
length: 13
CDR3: CASSLDEFQPQHF
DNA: TGTGCCAGCAGCTTAGATGAGTTTCAGCCCCAGCATTTT

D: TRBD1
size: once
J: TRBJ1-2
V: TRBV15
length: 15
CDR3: CATSRQNTGDYGYTF
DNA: TGTGCCACCAGCAGACAAAATACAGGGGACTATGGCTACACCTTC

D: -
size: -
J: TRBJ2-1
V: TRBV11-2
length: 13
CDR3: CASSLGGYNEQFF
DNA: TGTGCCAGCAGCTTAGGAGGCTACAATGAGCAGTTCTTC

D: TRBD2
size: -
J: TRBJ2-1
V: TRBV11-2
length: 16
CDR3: CASSPRLAGGVNEQFF
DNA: TGTGCCAGCAGCCCGCGACTAGCGGGAGGGGTCAATGAGCAGTTCTTC

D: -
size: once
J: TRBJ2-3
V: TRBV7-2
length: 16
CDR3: CASSLIGRGNTDTQYF
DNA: TGTGCCAGCAGCTTAATTGGGCGGGGAAACACAGATACGCAGTATTTT

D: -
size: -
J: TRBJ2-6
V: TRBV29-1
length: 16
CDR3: CSVEDMGGPGANVLTF
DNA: TGCAGCGTTGAAGATATGGGGGGGCCCGGGGCCAACGTCCTGACTTTC

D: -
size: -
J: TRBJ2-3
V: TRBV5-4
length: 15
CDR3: CASSPGRPSTDTQYF
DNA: TGTGCCAGCAGCCCAGGTCGACCTAGCACAGATACGCAGTATTTT

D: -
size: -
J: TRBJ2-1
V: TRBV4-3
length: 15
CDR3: CASSQEPRGSDEQFF
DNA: TGCGCCAGCAGCCAAGAACCCCGGGGTTCCGATGAGCAGTTCTTC

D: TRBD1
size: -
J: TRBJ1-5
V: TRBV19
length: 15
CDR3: CASSSDRAFNQPQHF
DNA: TGTGCCAGTAGTAGCGACAGGGCCTTCAATCAGCCCCAGCATTTT

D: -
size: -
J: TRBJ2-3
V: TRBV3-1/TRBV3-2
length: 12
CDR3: CASSQELDTQYF
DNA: TGTGCCAGCAGCCAAGAACTGGATACGCAGTATTTT

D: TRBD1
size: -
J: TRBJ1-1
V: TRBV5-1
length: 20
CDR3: CASSLFGQGLRGYSNTEAFF
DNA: TGCGCCAGCAGCTTGTTTGGACAGGGACTCCGCGGGTATTCGAACACTGAAGCTTTCTTT

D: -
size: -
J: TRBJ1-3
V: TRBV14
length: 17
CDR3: CASSQDLISAGGNTIYF
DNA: TGTGCCAGCAGCCAAGATCTGATCTCGGCAGGTGGAAACACCATATATTTT

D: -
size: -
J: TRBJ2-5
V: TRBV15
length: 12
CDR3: CATSPRWETQYF
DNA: TGTGCCACCAGCCCCAGGTGGGAGACCCAGTACTTC

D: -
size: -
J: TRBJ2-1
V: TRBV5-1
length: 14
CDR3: CASAPGSSYNEQFF
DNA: TGCGCCAGCGCCCCCGGGAGCTCCTACAATGAGCAGTTCTTC

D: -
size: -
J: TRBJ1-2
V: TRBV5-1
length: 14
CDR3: CASSPGGVDYGYTF
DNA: TGCGCCAGCAGCCCCGGGGGGGTGGACTATGGCTACACCTTC

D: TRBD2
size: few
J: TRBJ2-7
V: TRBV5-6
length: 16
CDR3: CASSLVSASGNDEQYF
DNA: TGTGCCAGCAGCTTGGTTTCGGCTAGCGGGAACGACGAGCAGTACTTC

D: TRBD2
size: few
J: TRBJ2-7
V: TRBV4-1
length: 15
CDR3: CASSQTSGSSYEQYF
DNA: TGCGCCAGCAGCCAAACTAGCGGGAGCTCCTACGAGCAGTACTTC

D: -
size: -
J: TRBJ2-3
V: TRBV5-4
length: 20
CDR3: CASRSGSSSAGTASTDTQYF
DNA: TGTGCCAGCAGGTCTGGTAGCTCTAGCGCGGGGACTGCTAGCACAGATACGCAGTATTTT

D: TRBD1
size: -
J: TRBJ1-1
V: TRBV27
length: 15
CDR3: CASSFWQGVGTEAFF
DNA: TGTGCCAGCAGTTTTTGGCAGGGGGTCGGCACTGAAGCTTTCTTT

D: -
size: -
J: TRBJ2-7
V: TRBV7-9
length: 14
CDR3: CASSLFGRRSEQYF
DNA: TGTGCCAGCAGCTTATTTGGCAGGAGGAGCGAGCAGTACTTC

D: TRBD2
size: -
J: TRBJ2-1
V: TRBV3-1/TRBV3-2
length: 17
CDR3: CASSQASGSRSYNEQFF
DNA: TGTGCCAGCAGCCAAGCTAGCGGGAGTAGGTCCTACAATGAGCAGTTCTTC

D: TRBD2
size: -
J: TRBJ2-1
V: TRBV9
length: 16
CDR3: CASSPRLAGSYNEQFF
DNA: TGTGCCAGCAGCCCCCGACTAGCGGGGAGCTACAATGAGCAGTTCTTC

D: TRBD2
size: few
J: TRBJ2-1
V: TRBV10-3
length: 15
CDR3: CAISRGGRSYDEQFF
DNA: TGTGCCATCAGTCGGGGCGGGAGGTCTTACGATGAGCAGTTCTTC

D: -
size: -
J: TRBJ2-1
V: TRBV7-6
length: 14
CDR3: CASSRAASYNEQFF
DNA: TGTGCCAGCAGTCGAGCGGCTAGTTACAATGAGCAGTTCTTC

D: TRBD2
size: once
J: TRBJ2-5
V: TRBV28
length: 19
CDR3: CASSSTYGTSGRGRETQYF
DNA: TGTGCCAGCAGTTCGACCTACGGGACTAGCGGGAGAGGACGGGAGACCCAGTACTTC

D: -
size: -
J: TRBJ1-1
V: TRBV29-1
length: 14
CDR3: CSVDWSGGNTEAFF
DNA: TGCAGCGTTGACTGGTCCGGGGGGAACACTGAAGCTTTCTTT